The text below deals with one TCR beta chain. The clone's antigen remains unknown. The input lacks base qualities; no much larger clone sits a single base away. This sample is part of a study of naive and memory T cell subsets (dated by TCRdb to about 2017). Describing the broader study: An open-source, UMI-based TCR alpha and beta sequencing pipeline was applied to sorted naive and memory peripheral blood T cell subsets. Complete agreement was observed between the functional CMV T cell responses and the IgG serology results. RNA was DNase-treated and reverse transcribed with TCR constant-region primers, mostly using SuperScript III. Broader findings and caveats from the paper: Single alpha or beta chain sequences, rather than paired alpha/beta receptors, were used to define clonotypes. Naive repertoires, especially CD8, contained a few larger clonotypes, possibly memory cells re-expressing CD45RA. A power law was followed by TCR abundance, with an exponent that differed between naive and memory subsets but was consistent across the three individuals. RNA-based TCR counts may be influenced by expression changes linked to T cell activation and differentiation. In both CD4 and CD8 cells, a rise in Gini index and a fall in Shannon and inverse Simpson diversity were observed from naive through CM, EM and EMRA. Following error correction, more than 95% of naive TCR sequences occurred only once, which made naive abundance distributions much steeper than those of memory subsets. No ground truth was available to validate the repertoire findings for the naive and memory subsets.

Separate amplification of TCR alpha and beta chain libraries was performed from the second PCR step onward. The CMV status of each donor was determined by measuring IFNgamma production from CD4+ T cells after fresh PBMCs had been stimulated overnight with CMV viral lysate. CD4 T cells were positively selected using Miltenyi beads, after which CD8 T cells were positively selected from the CD4-negative fraction. After staining for CD3, CD4, CD8, CD45RA, CD27 and a live/dead dye, cells were sorted on a BD Aria II into four subsets based on CD45RA and CD27. A few healthy volunteers provided blood, and the blood of each volunteer was split into CD4 and CD8 T cells and then into four differentiation subsets. Around 120 ml of peripheral blood was drawn per donor, and PBMC were isolated by Ficoll-Paque PLUS density-gradient centrifugation. Sorted cells were lysed in RLT buffer, and RNA was extracted with a Qiagen RNeasy kit and stored at -80°C.

Preparation of the library involved UMI-ligation and nested PCR. The beta constant-region primer consisted of an equimolar mixture of two oligonucleotides that together covered TRBC1 and TRBC2. Four rounds of PCR were used to amplify ligated cDNA, with nested alpha and beta constant-region primers being used together with the SP2 primer. A single-stranded oligonucleotide carrying the SP2 primer and a 12-nucleotide UMI was ligated to the 3' end of the cDNA by T4 RNA ligase 1. Incubation of the ligation reaction was carried out at 16 degrees C for roughly 18-24 hours. To avoid over-amplification, PCR2 was usually performed as a SYBR Green qPCR and halted once a predetermined threshold was reached. Agencourt AMPure XP magnetic beads were used for all purifications after the first. Library amounts were measured by Qubit and library quality was assessed on a TapeStation, where the main peak was expected at around 650 bp. Sequencing of the pooled libraries was done on an Illumina MiSeq using v2 2x251 paired-end kits, which typically yielded about 0.85-2.3 million reads per sample. Each sample's library went into the pool at roughly 4.4 nM, and roughly 5-7.5% PhiX was added to help with cluster recognition. Regarding the original processing steps: Decombinator assigned V and J genes to Demultiplexor-processed FASTQ reads by tag matching, allowing a single base-pair mismatch. Collapsinator used UMIs to correct both sequencing errors and frequency errors arising from PCR heterogeneity. CDR3Translator translated TCRs and extracted CDR3s from the conserved cysteine to the FGXG phenylalanine, flagging non-productive sequences. Repertoires were subsampled to equal numbers of UMI-defined TCRs before Gini, Shannon entropy and inverse Simpson indices were calculated. Within the linear range, a power law was fitted to clonotype abundance distributions using maximum likelihood. When run on a single naive CD8 sample, MIGEC and the pipeline yielded similar UMI counts, similar unique TCR numbers and similar clonal distributions. One analysis removed from the naive repertoire any naive TCRs that were also present in any memory subset from the same donor. A set of approximately 6,800 CMV-associated CDR3 sequences, compiled from VDJdb and a published dataset, was used to search the repertoires. TCRdb redid the processing of the public reads, applying fastp at Q25 and MiXCR, and retained in-frame beta chains. When rows share a CDR3 protein, they turn into one entry using the most common DNA and genes. TCRdb's processing, not the study's, gives the V and J calls here. The sample table lists approximately 150,000 distinct CDR3 sequences, 20% to 25% of them with a count of one. Of the sample, 0.1% to 0.11% is held by the ten largest clones.

The sequence came from a human donor in good health. Sample: naive CD4+ T cells from blood. The cell subset or site label, as the study defines it: naive T cells, CD45RA high CD27+.

Here is the DNA: TGTGCCAGCAACCCGGGACAGGGGTACATTCAGTACTTC. Its protein product is CASNPGQGYIQYF. Recombination joined TRBV12-3 or TRBV12-4 with TRBJ2-4, and TRBD1 aligns with 10 junction nucleotides. V loses 7 bases at its end and J loses 8 bases; junction bases beyond the gene matches: 5. The CDR3, from cysteine to phenylalanine, totals 13 residues. CDR3 DNA is the only sequence kept; it has 39 bases, read in frame from the first base.